A single count supports the clone carrying this TCR beta chain. What it binds is unknown. These data originate in a study of vaccination effects on CD4 cells after COVID-19. Study-wide background: The vaccine given was either BNT162b2 or mRNA-1273, in two doses.

Germline V lookup: CDR1 LGHDT, CDR2 YNNKEL (reference sequence). The CDR3 length is 18 residues. V lost 0 bases to trimming and J lost 8 bases; unmatched junction nucleotides: 13. Points from the study as a whole: Limitations: small convalescent group and missing early post-infection timepoints.

Sequencing was preceded by expansion of antigen-specific CD4+ T cells with viral peptide pools in the ViraFEST assay. Researchers isolated CD4+ T cells once about eleven days of culture had elapsed. Nucleocapsid antibody tests were negative, and the vaccine recipients had no prior SARS-CoV-2 infection. Every well housed around 2.1 million PBMC, which grew in culture alongside around 9.9 IU/ml IL-2 and 10 ug/ml peptides. Days 3 and 7 saw half the medium replaced with IL-2 medium. Clones were read by immunoSEQ multiplex PCR, and TCRdb kept only the in-frame ones, dropping some. The table includes 20,000 to 25,000 clones, approximately 70% detected once.

Specimen: CD4+ T cells from PBMCs cultured with HCoV-NL63 spike peptides, collected before COVID-19 vaccination. The J gene is TRBJ2-1, the V gene TRBV3-1 (or the pseudogene TRBV3-2); 10 bases align to TRBD2. The TCR originated in a human donor who received a COVID-19 vaccine. CDR3 coding DNA: TGTGCCAGCAGCCAAGATCTAGCGGGGGACCTCATGTTGGATGAGCAGTTCTTC. This codes for CASSQDLAGDLMLDEQFF.